Sequencing of this T cell receptor beta chain was carried out in a study of CXCR3-negative and CXCR3-positive naive CD8 T cells. This CDR3 is 17 amino acids long. CDR1 is MDHEN and CDR2 is SYDVKM in the germline V gene. Of note for this clonotype: The antigen is unknown.

The authors made the TRB cDNA libraries by 5' RACE using UMI labels. TCRdb re-called the 5' RACE reads; every CDR3 protein appears as one record, without DNA. Its table lists tens of thousands of distinct CDR3 sequences. General study results and limits: Similar TRBV-TRBJ gene usage was seen in naive CXCR3-negative and CXCR3-positive cells, but not in memory cells. More hydrophobic TRB CDR3s occurred in CXCR3-positive than in CXCR3-negative naive cells.

The origin of this receptor is a human donor in good health. Some clones in this sample may be carry-over from other donors' samples. Input material: naive CXCR3+ CD8+ T cells from blood. Subset specified: CD45RO-CCR7+CD27+CD95- naive CD8+ T cells expressing CXCR3 (TNR3+). The V call is TRBV28, the J call TRBJ1-5; without DNA, the TCRdb call of TRBD1 cannot be checked. This CDR3 reads CASRLLTGTLENQPQHF.